This TCR beta chain was recovered during a study of cytomegalovirus exposure and HLA in healthy donors. Study overall: Within an early data release were about 80 million unique TCRs drawn from HLA-typed donors. Assignment to the Caucasian-associated ancestry cluster applied to approximately 80% of the approximately 420 genotyped donors. The study, taken as a whole, reports: A list of approximately 160 TCR beta chains associated with cytomegalovirus was given.

The PCR contained 60 Vbeta and 13 Jbeta primers. The data were produced by immunoSEQ multiplex PCR, yet TCRdb's version contains in-frame clones alone and is incomplete. The sample lists some 140,000 clones; around 79% were seen once. The CDR3 has 16 residues. With 5 bases clipped from V and 1 base from J, the junction kept 7 bases outside the gene matches. The germline V gene has CDR1 LNHDA and CDR2 SQIVND (reference sequence). This clone was seen ten or more times. Its cognate antigen is unknown. The sequence derives from a man aged 18 to 30 in good health and CMV-seronegative. Material: PBMCs. The V gene is TRBV19, the J gene TRBJ2-2; TRBD1 agrees at 7 bases. CDR3 amino acids: CASSVDRDMNTGELFF. The CDR3 bases are TGTGCCAGTAGTGTTGACAGGGACATGAACACCGGGGAGCTGTTTTTT. Together with reference TRBV19 and TRBJ2-2, the CDR3 gives the full variable domain: DGGITQSPKYLFRKEGQNVTLSCEQNLNHDAMYWYRQDPGQGLRLIYYSQIVNDFQKGDIAEGYSVSREKKESFPLTVTSAQKNPTAFYLCASSVDRDMNTGELFFGEGSRLTVL.